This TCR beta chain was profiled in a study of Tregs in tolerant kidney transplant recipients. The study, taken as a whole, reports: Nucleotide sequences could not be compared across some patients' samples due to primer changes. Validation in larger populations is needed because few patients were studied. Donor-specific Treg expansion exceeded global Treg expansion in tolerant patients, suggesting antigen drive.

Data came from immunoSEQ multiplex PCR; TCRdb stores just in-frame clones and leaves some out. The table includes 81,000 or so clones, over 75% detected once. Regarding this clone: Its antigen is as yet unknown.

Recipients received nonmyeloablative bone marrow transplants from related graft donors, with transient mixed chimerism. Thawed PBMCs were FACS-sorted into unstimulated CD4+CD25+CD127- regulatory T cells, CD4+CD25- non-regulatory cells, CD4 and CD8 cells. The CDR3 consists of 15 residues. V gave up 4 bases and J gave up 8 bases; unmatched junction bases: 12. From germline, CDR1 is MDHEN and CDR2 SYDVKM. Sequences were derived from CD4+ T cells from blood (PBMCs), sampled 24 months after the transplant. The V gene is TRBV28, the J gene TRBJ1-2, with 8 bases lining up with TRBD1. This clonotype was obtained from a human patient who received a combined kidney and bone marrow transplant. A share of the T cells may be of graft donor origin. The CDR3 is CASSSTSHRGKGYTF. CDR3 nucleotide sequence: TGTGCCAGCAGTTCCACGTCCCACAGGGGGAAAGGCTACACCTTC.